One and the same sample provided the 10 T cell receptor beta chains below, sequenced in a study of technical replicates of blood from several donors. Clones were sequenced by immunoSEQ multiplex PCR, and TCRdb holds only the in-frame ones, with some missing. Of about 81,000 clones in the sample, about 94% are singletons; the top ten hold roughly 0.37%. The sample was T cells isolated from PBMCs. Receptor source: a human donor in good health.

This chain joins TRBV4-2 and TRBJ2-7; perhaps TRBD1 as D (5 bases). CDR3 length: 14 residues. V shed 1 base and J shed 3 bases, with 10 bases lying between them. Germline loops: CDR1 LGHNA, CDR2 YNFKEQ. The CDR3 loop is CASSQVSTGYEQYF. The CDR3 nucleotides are TGTGCCAGCAGCCAAGTCAGTACAGGCTACGAGCAGTACTTC.

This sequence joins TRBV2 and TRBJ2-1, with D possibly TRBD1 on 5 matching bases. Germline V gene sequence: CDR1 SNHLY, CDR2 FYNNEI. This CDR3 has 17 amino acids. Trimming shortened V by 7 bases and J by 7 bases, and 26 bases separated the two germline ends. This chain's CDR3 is CASNKAQGFPPSNEQFF. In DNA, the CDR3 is TGTGCCAGCAATAAAGCCCAGGGCTTCCCCCCGTCTAATGAGCAGTTCTTC. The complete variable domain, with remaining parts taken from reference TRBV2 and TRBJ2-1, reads EPEVTQTPSHQVTQMGQEVILRCVPISNHLYFYWYRQILGQKVEFLVSFYNNEISEKSEIFDDQFSVERPDGSNFTLKIRSTKLEDSAMYFCASNKAQGFPPSNEQFFGPGTRLTVL.

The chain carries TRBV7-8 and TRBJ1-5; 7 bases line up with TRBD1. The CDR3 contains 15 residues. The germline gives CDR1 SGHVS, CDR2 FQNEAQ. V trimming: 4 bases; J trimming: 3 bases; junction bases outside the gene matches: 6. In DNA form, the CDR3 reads TGTGCCAGCAGCTATAGGACAGGACTCAATCAGCCCCAGCATTTT. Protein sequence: CASSYRTGLNQPQHF.

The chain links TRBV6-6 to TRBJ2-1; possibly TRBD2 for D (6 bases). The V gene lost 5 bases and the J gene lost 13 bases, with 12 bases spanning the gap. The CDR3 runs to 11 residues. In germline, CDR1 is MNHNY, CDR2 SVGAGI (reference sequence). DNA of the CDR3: TGTGCCAGCAGTACCGGGACTTTACAGTTCTTC. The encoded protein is CASSTGTLQFF.

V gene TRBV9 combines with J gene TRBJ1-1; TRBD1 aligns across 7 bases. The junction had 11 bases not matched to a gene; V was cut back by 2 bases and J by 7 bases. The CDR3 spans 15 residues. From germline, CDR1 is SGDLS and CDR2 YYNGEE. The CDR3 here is CASSVGRQGTDEAFF. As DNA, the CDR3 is TGTGCCAGCAGCGTGGGGAGACAGGGCACGGATGAAGCTTTCTTT. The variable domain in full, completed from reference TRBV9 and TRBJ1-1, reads DSGVTQTPKHLITATGQRVTLRCSPRSGDLSVYWYQQSLDQGLQFLIQYYNGEERAKGNILERFSAQQFPDLHSELNLSSLELGDSALYFCASSVGRQGTDEAFFGQGTRLTVV.

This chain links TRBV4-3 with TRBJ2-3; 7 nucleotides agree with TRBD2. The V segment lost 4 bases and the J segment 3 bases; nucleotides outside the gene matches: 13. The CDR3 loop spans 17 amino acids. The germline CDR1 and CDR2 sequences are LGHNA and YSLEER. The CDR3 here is CASSLQRGRETTDTQYF. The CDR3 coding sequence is TGCGCCAGCAGCCTCCAACGAGGGCGGGAGACGACAGATACGCAGTATTTT.

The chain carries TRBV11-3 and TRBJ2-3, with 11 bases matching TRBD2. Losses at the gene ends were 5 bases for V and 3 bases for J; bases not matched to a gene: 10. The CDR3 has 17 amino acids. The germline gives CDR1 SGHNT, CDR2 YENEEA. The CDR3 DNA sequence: TGTGCCAGCAGCCCCCCAACCGGGACTAGCGGAACAGATACGCAGTATTTT. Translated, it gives CASSPPTGTSGTDTQYF.

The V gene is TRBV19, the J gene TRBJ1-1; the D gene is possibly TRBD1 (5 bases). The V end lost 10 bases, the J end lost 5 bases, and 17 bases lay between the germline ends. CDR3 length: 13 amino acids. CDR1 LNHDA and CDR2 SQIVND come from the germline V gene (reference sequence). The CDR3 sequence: CATHRAGRTEAFF. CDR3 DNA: TGTGCCACCCACCGGGCAGGGCGGACTGAAGCTTTCTTT.

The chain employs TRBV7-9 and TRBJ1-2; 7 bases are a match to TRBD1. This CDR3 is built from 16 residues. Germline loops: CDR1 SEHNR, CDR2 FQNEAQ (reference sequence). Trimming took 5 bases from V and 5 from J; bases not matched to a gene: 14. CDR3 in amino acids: CASSAYFFGTAYGYTF. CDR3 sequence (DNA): TGTGCCAGCAGCGCATACTTCTTTGGGACAGCATATGGCTACACCTTC.

DNA for the CDR3: TGTGCCAGCAGCTCCTATCGAGGGAGGGCCTATGAGCAGTTCTTC. Its translation: CASSSYRGRAYEQFF. The J gene is TRBJ2-1, the V gene TRBV11-2; 7 bases are shared with TRBD2. Losses at the gene ends were 4 bases for V and 8 bases for J; bases not matched to a gene: 11. The CDR3 consists of 15 residues. From germline, CDR1 is SGHAT and CDR2 FQNNGV. Filled out from reference TRBV11-2 and TRBJ2-1, the complete variable domain reads EAGVAQSPRYKIIEKRQSVAFWCNPISGHATLYWYQQILGQGPKLLIQFQNNGVVDDSQLPKDRFSAERLKGVDSTLKIQPAKLEDSAVYLCASSSYRGRAYEQFFGPGTRLTVL.